These 30 T cell receptor beta chains were sequenced from one sample in a study of T cell clonotyping in hematopoietic cell transplantation. The assay was immunoSEQ multiplex PCR, and TCRdb's table has in-frame clones only and misses some. The sample lists tens of thousands of clones, 70% to 90% occurring once. The time point is: recipient sample about 28 days before transplant, after cytoreduction. Sequenced here: peripheral blood mononuclear cells, sampled before stem cell transplant. The source of these receptors is a man aged 60-69 years with biphenotypic leukemia. Some clones in this sample may be carry-over from other donors' samples.

This sequence joins TRBV9 and TRBJ1-2; D remains unclear. This CDR3 region has 14 residues. The V gene's germline CDR1 is SGDLS and CDR2 YYNGEE. V was cut by 3 bases and J by 4 bases, with 13 bases left in between. The chain's CDR3 is CASSATGSLYGYTF. The CDR3 nucleotides are TGTGCCAGCAGCGCCACTGGAAGTCTCTATGGCTACACCTTC.

J is TRBJ2-7 and V is TRBV18; TRBD1 might be the D (6 bases). Germline V gene data show CDR1 as KGHSH and CDR2 as LQKENI. V gave up 5 bases and J gave up 3 bases, with 14 bases separating them. The CDR3 contains 14 residues. CDR3 bases: TGTGCCAGCTCAGCCCGGGACACCGGCTACGAGCAGTACTTC. Encoded protein: CASSARDTGYEQYF.

The chain links TRBV11-2 to TRBJ1-1; D is uncertain. The CDR3 sequence is 13 residues long. Germline CDR1 reads SGHAT; CDR2 reads FQNNGV. V was pared by 5 bases and J by 6 bases, with 13 bases between. The CDR3 reads CASSRDRRAEAFF. The CDR3 DNA reads TGTGCCAGCAGCCGAGATAGGCGGGCTGAAGCTTTCTTT.

The CDR3 region is CASSEQVEVNEQFF. The CDR3 DNA sequence: TGTGCCAGCAGTGAGCAGGTGGAGGTCAATGAGCAGTTCTTC. This chain connects TRBV6-1 to TRBJ2-1, with D perhaps matching TRBD2 (5 bases). The CDR3 length is 14 residues. V lost 3 bases and J lost 6, with 12 bases in between. CDR1 is MNHNS and CDR2 is SASEGT in the germline V gene.

The V and J genes are TRBV6-6 and TRBJ1-5; tentatively, D is TRBD1 (5 bases). Looked up from germline, CDR1 is MNHNY and CDR2 is SVGAGI (reference sequence). The CDR3 extends over 15 amino acids. The V end lost 2 bases, the J end lost 3 bases, and 11 bases lay between the germline ends. This CDR3 reads CASSYNRNNNQPQHF. The CDR3 DNA follows: TGTGCCAGCAGTTACAACAGGAACAACAATCAGCCCCAGCATTTT.

The chain joins TRBV30 to TRBJ2-7; 7 bases agree with TRBD1. From germline, CDR1 is GTSNPN and CDR2 SVGIG (reference sequence). The CDR3 extends over 14 amino acids. Losses at the gene ends were 3 bases for V and 1 base for J; bases not matched to a gene: 6. CDR3 loop: CAWSAGTESYEQYF. CDR3 bases: TGTGCCTGGAGCGCCGGGACAGAGTCCTACGAGCAGTACTTC.

The count of this clone is one. This chain links TRBV5-1 with TRBJ2-5; TRBD2 matches at 10 bases. CDR3 size: 14 residues. The V and J ends lost 3 bases and 4 bases, in that order; junction bases with no gene match: 3. The V gene's germline CDR1 is SGHRS and CDR2 YFSETQ. For the CDR3, the DNA is TGCGCCAGCAGCTCGCTAGCGGGAGCAGAGACCCAGTACTTC. Translated: CASSSLAGAETQYF.

J is TRBJ2-3 and V is TRBV28, with D perhaps assigned TRBD1 or TRBD2 (5 bases each). V was pared by 6 bases and J by 3 bases, with 13 bases between. This CDR3 comprises 14 residues. Germline-derived CDR1 and CDR2 are MDHEN and SYDVKM. The CDR3 coding sequence is TGTGCCAGCAGCCGGGACCCGCAGACAGATACGCAGTATTTT. It encodes CASSRDPQTDTQYF.

The chain has TRBV6-4 and TRBJ1-5, with no clear D. The V end was cut by 2 bases, the J end by 11 bases, with 7 bases between. This CDR3 is 11 amino acids long. CDR1 is MRHNA and CDR2 is SNTAGT in the germline V gene. In nucleotides, the CDR3 is TGTGCCAGCAGTGACGGTGTCACCCAGCATTTT. Its translation is CASSDGVTQHF.

The chain employs TRBV19 and TRBJ2-2, with D possibly called TRBD1 or TRBD2 (5 bases each). The germline V and J ends were trimmed by 5 bases and 3 bases, with 7 bases remaining between them. The CDR3 is 13 residues long. Germline V gives CDR1 LNHDA, CDR2 SQIVND (reference sequence). The CDR3 nucleotides read TGTGCCAGTAGTTTGGGGGACACCGGGGAGCTGTTTTTT. Translated, it gives CASSLGDTGELFF.

This clone came up a few times. The chain combines TRBV11-1 with TRBJ2-3, with D tentatively TRBD1 or TRBD2 (5 bases each). The CDR3 loop spans 15 amino acids. The V and J ends lost 4 bases and 5 bases respectively, with 16 bases between them. Germline lookup yields CDR1 SGHAT and CDR2 FQDESV (reference sequence). The CDR3 reads CASSSRALRGDTQYF. The CDR3 coding sequence is TGTGCCAGCAGCTCCCGGGCCCTGAGGGGAGATACGCAGTATTTT.

The V and J genes are TRBV6-1 and TRBJ2-1; D is perhaps TRBD1 (5 bases). The CDR3 contains 15 residues. The germline gives CDR1 MNHNS, CDR2 SASEGT. The ends were cut back, 8 bases at V and 6 bases at J, with 20 bases in the middle. DNA of the CDR3: TGTGCCAGCCTGCCGTACTTGGACACTTTCAATGAGCAGTTCTTC. Protein: CASLPYLDTFNEQFF.

The chain has TRBV19 and TRBJ2-7, with a tentative D call TRBD1 (6 bases). The V end lost 6 bases, the J end lost 7 bases, and 10 bases lay between the germline ends. From germline, CDR1 is LNHDA and CDR2 SQIVND (reference sequence). This CDR3 has 11 amino acids. The CDR3 bases are TGTGCCAGTAGAAAAGGGGGAGAGCAGTACTTC. It specifies CASRKGGEQYF.

V and J are TRBV11-2 and TRBJ2-7; 7 nucleotides align to TRBD1. Unmatched junction bases numbered 8, after V lost 5 bases and J lost 4 bases. Per germline, CDR1 SGHAT and CDR2 FQNNGV. The CDR3 covers 14 residues. This CDR3 is CASSAGTVGYEQYF. The CDR3 DNA is TGTGCCAGCAGCGCTGGGACAGTCGGTTACGAGCAGTACTTC. The variable domain in full, completed from reference TRBV11-2 and TRBJ2-7, reads EAGVAQSPRYKIIEKRQSVAFWCNPISGHATLYWYQQILGQGPKLLIQFQNNGVVDDSQLPKDRFSAERLKGVDSTLKIQPAKLEDSAVYLCASSAGTVGYEQYFGPGTRLTVT.

The genes are TRBV4-1 and TRBJ2-7; TRBD2 might be the D (5 bases). CDR3 size: 18 residues. Germline values: CDR1 MGHRA, CDR2 YSYEKL. V was cut by 0 bases and J by 0 bases, with 18 bases left in between. CDR3 DNA sequence: TGCGCCAGCAGCCAAGATCCTTGGGAGCGGACCCTCTCCTACGAGCAGTACTTC. This gives the protein CASSQDPWERTLSYEQYF.

The chain is built from TRBV5-4 and TRBJ2-1; TRBD2 is a possible D gene (6 bases). The CDR3 is 15 residues long. Germline CDR1 reads SGHNT; CDR2 reads YYREEE (reference sequence). V was clipped by 5 bases and J by 8 bases, with 20 bases between them. The CDR3 bases are TGTGCCAGCAGTGCACCGGGACTTGGGGTGGATGAGCAGTTCTTC. Protein sequence: CASSAPGLGVDEQFF. The full variable domain, its missing parts supplied by reference TRBV5-4 and TRBJ2-1, is ETGVTQSPTHLIKTRGQQVTLRCSSQSGHNTVSWYQQALGQGPQFIFQYYREEENGRGNFPPRFSGLQFPNYSSELNVNALELDDSALYLCASSAPGLGVDEQFFGPGTRLTVL.

In this sample, this clone turned up once. The V and J genes are TRBV25-1 and TRBJ1-2, with 7 bases matching TRBD1. The germline gives CDR1 MGHDK, CDR2 SYGVNS. Trimming at V came to 3 bases and at J to 14 bases, leaving 6 bases not matched to a gene. The CDR3 extends over 11 amino acids. CDR3 DNA sequence: TGTGCCAGCAGTGAGACAGGGCGGGTAACCTTC. Its translation: CASSETGRVTF.

The V gene is TRBV7-8, the J gene TRBJ2-2, with D perhaps TRBD1 or TRBD2 (6 bases each). In germline, CDR1 is SGHVS, CDR2 FQNEAQ. The CDR3 extends over 13 amino acids. Trimming took 4 bases from V and 6 from J, leaving 9 bases between them. The CDR3 protein is CASSYREAGELFF. CDR3 DNA sequence: TGTGCCAGCAGCTACAGGGAGGCCGGGGAGCTGTTTTTT.

The chain carries TRBV28 and TRBJ2-3, with D possibly matching TRBD2 (6 bases). Trimming cost V 3 bases and J 0 bases, with 10 bases left between them. Germline V gene lookup returns CDR1 MDHEN and CDR2 SYDVKM. The CDR3 runs to 15 residues. CDR3 nucleotides: TGTGCCAGCAGTTTCGGCGGGGCTAGCACAGATACGCAGTATTTT. Its translation: CASSFGGASTDTQYF.

The chain is built from TRBV7-3 and TRBJ1-5, with D perhaps matching TRBD1 (5 bases). Germline CDR1 is SGHTA and CDR2 is FQGTGA. The CDR3 has 15 residues. Trimming left V 2 bases short and J 4 bases short, with 12 bases between. The CDR3 sequence is CASSLGTGENQPQHF. The CDR3 coding sequence is TGTGCCAGCAGCTTAGGAACAGGAGAAAATCAGCCCCAGCATTTT.

This sequence joins TRBV13 and TRBJ2-7, with D perhaps TRBD1 (5 bases). Germline V gives CDR1 PRHDT, CDR2 FYEKMQ (reference sequence). V was pared by 2 bases and J by 0 bases, with 14 bases between. The CDR3 consists of 16 residues. The CDR3 DNA reads as TGTGCCAGCAGCTTAAGGGGATCCGAACTCTCCTACGAGCAGTACTTC. Protein sequence: CASSLRGSELSYEQYF.

The V gene is TRBV9, the J gene TRBJ1-1; D is unresolved. Germline CDR1 SGDLS, CDR2 YYNGEE. The ends were cut back, 3 bases at V and 0 bases at J, with 15 bases in the middle. This CDR3 comprises 16 residues. CDR3 sequence: CASSGPGSLMNTEAFF. The CDR3 nucleotides read TGTGCCAGCAGCGGGCCCGGTTCCCTTATGAACACTGAAGCTTTCTTT.

The chain carries TRBV6-1 and TRBJ1-5; 10 nucleotides align to TRBD1. The germline V gene encodes CDR1 MNHNS and CDR2 SASEGT. The V and J ends lost 0 bases and 7 bases, in that order; junction bases with no gene match: 3. The CDR3 is 15 residues long. The CDR3 loop is CASSEARDRGQPQHF. CDR3 coding DNA: TGTGCCAGCAGTGAAGCCCGGGACAGGGGCCAGCCCCAGCATTTT.

The chain links TRBV7-2 to TRBJ2-4; TRBD2 agrees at 14 bases. There are 16 residues in the CDR3. Germline CDR1 reads SGHTA; CDR2 reads FQGNSA. The junction had 2 bases not matched to a gene; V was cut back by 1 base and J by 6 bases. The CDR3 DNA sequence: TGTGCCAGCAGCTTAGAAGGGACTAGCGGGAGAAACATTCAGTACTTC. Residues: CASSLEGTSGRNIQYF. The full variable domain, its missing parts supplied by reference TRBV7-2 and TRBJ2-4, is GAGVSQSPSNKVTEKGKDVELRCDPISGHTALYWYRQSLGQGLEFLIYFQGNSAPDKSGLPSDRFSAERTGGSVSTLTIQRTQQEDSAVYLCASSLEGTSGRNIQYFGAGTRLSVL.

The V gene is TRBV10-3, the J gene TRBJ1-4, with a possible D match to TRBD1 (5 bases). CDR3 size: 18 residues. V was clipped by 2 bases and J by 3 bases, with 19 bases between them. The V gene's germline CDR1 is ENHRY and CDR2 SYGVKD. CDR3 amino acids: CAISEGKQAVLANEKLFF. The CDR3, as DNA: TGTGCCATCAGTGAGGGAAAACAGGCGGTTTTGGCTAATGAAAAACTGTTTTTT.

The genes are TRBV10-3 and TRBJ2-7; 12 nucleotides align to TRBD1. V was clipped by 5 bases and J by 7 bases; unmatched bases: 6. The CDR3 runs 14 residues. Germline CDR1 ENHRY, CDR2 SYGVKD. The CDR3 protein is CAISPGTGGGEQYF. CDR3 DNA: TGTGCCATCAGTCCTGGGACAGGGGGCGGTGAGCAGTACTTC.

The chain recombines TRBV11-2 with TRBJ2-7, with unresolved D. With 5 bases removed from V and 4 bases from J, the gap between germline ends came to 15 bases. This CDR3 spans 14 amino acids. CDR1 is SGHAT and CDR2 is FQNNGV in the germline V gene. The CDR3 here is CASSITNYGYEQYF. In DNA, the CDR3 is TGTGCCAGCAGCATCACAAACTACGGGTACGAGCAGTACTTC.

The CDR3 nucleotides read TGTGCCAGCAGCTCCACTGGGACGGGTAACACTGAAGCTTTCTTT. This codes for CASSSTGTGNTEAFF. The chain is built from TRBV7-2 and TRBJ1-1; TRBD1 might be the D (5 bases). The V end was cut by 4 bases, the J end by 2 bases, with 14 bases between. This CDR3 comprises 15 residues. The germline CDR1 and CDR2 sequences are SGHTA and FQGNSA.

The genes are TRBV7-2 and TRBJ2-7, with D possibly TRBD2 on 5 matching bases. The CDR3 spans 18 residues. Germline values: CDR1 SGHTA, CDR2 FQGNSA. V dropped 1 base and J dropped 7 bases, with 26 bases sitting between them. The CDR3 DNA reads as TGTGCCAGCAGCTTAGGACGCGATTATCGGGGTCCACGAGAGGAGCAGTACTTC. Translated: CASSLGRDYRGPREEQYF.

J is TRBJ2-7 and V is TRBV9, with unresolved D. V dropped 0 bases and J dropped 5 bases, with 12 bases sitting between them. This CDR3 is 14 amino acids long. Per the germline V gene, CDR1 is SGDLS and CDR2 is YYNGEE. CDR3 nucleotides: TGTGCCAGCAGCGTAGACTCGCGTGTCCACGAGCAGTACTTC. This sequence encodes CASSVDSRVHEQYF.